In its sample, the clone carrying this T cell receptor (beta chain) ranks as medium-sized. Its antigen remains unidentified. These data belong to a study of immune heterogeneity within non-small cell lung tumors. About the research overall: The tumors comprised a handful of squamous cell carcinomas, some ten non-squamous carcinomas and 1 not otherwise specified.

TCR beta CDR3 was amplified by multiplex PCR using 32 V and 13 J primers. Via MiXCR, TCRdb re-called the multiplex PCR reads, giving one row per CDR3 protein. The data contain approximately 19,000 distinct CDR3 sequences, under 30% of them singletons. Points from the study as a whole: Identical dominant CDR3 beta clonotypes spanned tumor sites within a patient, beside site-unique high-frequency clones. The study found that local T-cell clonality correlated moderately but significantly with local tumor mutational burden (R 0.3 to 0.4).

Per the germline V gene, CDR1 is GTSNPN and CDR2 is SVGIG (reference sequence). After removal of 3 bases from V and 0 bases from J, the junction contained 7 bases not matched to a gene. CDR3 length: 16 residues. Samples each supplied about 600 ng of bulk tumor genomic DNA as template. Several biopsies per primary tumor, spaced far apart, were taken during surgery. It was patients with untreated, newly diagnosed non-small cell lung cancer who underwent curative surgery. Donors were newly diagnosed non-small cell lung cancer patients having surgery with curative intent. V usage is TRBV30 and J usage is TRBJ1-2, with 10 bases matching TRBD1. Sequencing used lung tumor tissue. The clonotype comes from a middle-aged man with non-small cell lung cancer. For the CDR3, the DNA is TGTGCCTGGAGCCGGGACAGGGGAGGCTCTAACTATGGCTACACCTTC. It translates to CAWSRDRGGSNYGYTF.